A single sample gave rise to the 23 T cell receptor beta chains below, sequenced in a study of cytomegalovirus exposure and HLA in healthy donors. The PCR was carried out with 60 Vbeta primers and 13 Jbeta primers. The method was immunoSEQ multiplex PCR; TCRdb's version includes in-frame clones alone and lacks a portion of them. The table includes 150,000 to 200,000 clones, around 80% detected once. Sample: PBMCs. The receptors come from a woman aged 40 to 50 in good health and CMV-seronegative.

The chain joins TRBV4-2 to TRBJ2-1, with a weak D call TRBD1 (6 bases). CDR3 length equals 15 residues. Looked up from germline, CDR1 is LGHNA and CDR2 is YNFKEQ. Trimming stripped 0 bases from V and 8 bases from J, with 14 bases between. This CDR3 is CASSQDGDTRYEQFF. The CDR3 nucleotides read TGTGCCAGCAGCCAAGACGGGGACACCCGCTATGAGCAGTTCTTC.

This chain connects TRBV5-4 to TRBJ2-3; D gene uncertain. CDR1 is SGHNT, CDR2 YYREEE, per germline (reference sequence). Trimming left V 0 bases short and J 0 bases short, with 8 bases between. This CDR3 comprises 15 residues. CDR3 sequence: CASSLALSSTDTQYF. The CDR3 DNA is TGTGCCAGCAGCTTGGCCCTCTCTAGCACAGATACGCAGTATTTT.

J is TRBJ2-7 and V is TRBV6-1, with 12 bases aligning to TRBD2. Looked up from germline, CDR1 is MNHNS and CDR2 is SASEGT. This CDR3 has 18 amino acids. V was pared by 3 bases and J by 6 bases, with 15 bases of the junction left unmatched. Here the CDR3 reads CASSDGLAGGPLRGEQYF. The CDR3 DNA reads as TGTGCCAGCAGTGACGGGCTAGCGGGAGGGCCCCTGAGGGGCGAGCAGTACTTC.

This clone was seen just once. The chain is built from TRBV29-1 and TRBJ2-7, with TRBD1 matching 9 bases. Trimming removed 4 bases from V and 6 bases from J; junction bases left unmatched: 4. CDR1 is SQVTM and CDR2 is ANQGSEA in the germline V gene. This CDR3 has 12 amino acids. In DNA, the CDR3 is TGCAGCGTTGTTAGGACAGGGGTCGAGCAGTACTTC. Translating gives CSVVRTGVEQYF.

The chain recombines TRBV27 with TRBJ1-1; TRBD1 matches at 7 bases. The V gene's germline CDR1 is MNHEY and CDR2 SMNVEV (reference sequence). CDR3 length: 15 amino acids. J gave up 1 base and V 6 bases, and 8 bases lay outside the gene matches. The CDR3 is CASSPERGRNTEAFF. In DNA form, the CDR3 reads TGTGCCAGCAGCCCCGAAAGGGGGCGGAACACTGAAGCTTTCTTT.

The V call is TRBV2, the J call TRBJ2-3, with a weak D call TRBD1 (6 bases). Trimming shortened V by 4 bases and J by 7 bases, and 18 bases separated the two germline ends. Germline CDR1 SNHLY, CDR2 FYNNEI. The CDR3 length is 15 residues. The CDR3 region has the DNA TGTGCCAGCAGTGCGGAGGCTGGGGGCGAGAATACGCAGTATTTT. Its translation is CASSAEAGGENTQYF.

The chain employs TRBV2 and TRBJ1-5; no clear D gene. This CDR3 spans 14 amino acids. Germline V gene data show CDR1 as SNHLY and CDR2 as FYNNEI. Trimming stripped 4 bases from V and 0 bases from J, with 7 bases between. In nucleotides, the CDR3 is TGTGCCAGCAGTGCCGACTATAGCAATCAGCCCCAGCATTTT. Its protein is CASSADYSNQPQHF.

The J gene is TRBJ2-7, the V gene TRBV7-8, with D perhaps TRBD2 (6 bases). Germline V gene sequence: CDR1 SGHVS, CDR2 FQNEAQ. This CDR3 contains 17 residues. Trimming removed 5 bases at V and 0 bases at J, with 20 bases between. The CDR3 is CASSPEAGLRSSYEQYF. The DNA of the CDR3 is TGTGCCAGCAGCCCCGAGGCGGGACTGCGGTCCTCCTACGAGCAGTACTTC.

The V gene is TRBV5-8, the J gene TRBJ1-3; D possibly corresponds to TRBD1 (5 bases). CDR3 length equals 14 residues. CDR1 is SGHTS and CDR2 is YDEGEE in the germline V gene. V was pared by 0 bases and J by 1 base, with 5 bases between. CDR3 region: CASSLDRSGNTIYF. CDR3 bases: TGTGCCAGCAGCTTGGACAGGTCTGGAAACACCATATATTTT.

Comments on this clone: The junction shows a germline mismatch at one end, possibly a read error. This chain connects TRBV5-1 to TRBJ2-2, with 9 bases lining up with TRBD1. CDR1 SGHRS and CDR2 YFSETQ come from the germline V gene. This CDR3 spans 16 amino acids. CDR3 coding DNA: TGCGCCAGCAGCGACTCGACAGGGGGAAGCACCGGGGAGCCGTTTTTT. Translating it yields CASSDSTGGSTGEPFF.

The V and J genes are TRBV4-1 and TRBJ2-2, with D possibly matching TRBD2 (6 bases). This CDR3 is built from 14 residues. Germline V gene data show CDR1 as MGHRA and CDR2 as YSYEKL. Trimming removed 0 bases from V and 9 bases from J, with 11 bases in between. The chain's CDR3 is CASSQEGGIRELFF. Here the CDR3 DNA reads TGCGCCAGCAGCCAAGAAGGAGGGATCCGGGAGCTGTTTTTT.

V usage is TRBV29-1 and J usage is TRBJ2-7; 11 bases fit TRBD2. The CDR3 has 14 residues. Germline V lookup: CDR1 SQVTM, CDR2 ANQGSEA. Unmatched junction bases numbered 8, after V lost 3 bases and J lost 7 bases. Here the CDR3 reads CSVETSGNPYEQYF. The CDR3 DNA reads TGCAGCGTTGAGACTAGCGGGAATCCGTATGAGCAGTACTTC.

This sequence joins TRBV2 and TRBJ2-6; TRBD1 aligns across 7 bases. Germline V CDR1 and CDR2: SNHLY, FYNNEI. Unmatched junction bases numbered 9, after V lost 10 bases and J lost 0 bases. This CDR3 region has 16 residues. In DNA, the CDR3 is TGTGCCAACTCACCCGGGACAGCCTCTGGGGCCAACGTCCTGACTTTC. Translation: CANSPGTASGANVLTF.

This rearrangement joins TRBV4-1 to TRBJ2-7; 7 nucleotides line up with TRBD2. The CDR3 is 16 amino acids. V lost 1 base, J lost 0 bases, and 6 bases stayed unmatched. Germline V gene data show CDR1 as MGHRA and CDR2 as YSYEKL. CDR3 nucleotide sequence: TGCGCCAGCAGCCAAGGGGGAGGGAGGGCCTCCTACGAGCAGTACTTC. As protein: CASSQGGGRASYEQYF.

CDR3 amino acids: CTSSQVLAWSYEQYF. The CDR3 DNA is TGCACCAGCAGCCAAGTCCTAGCGTGGTCCTACGAGCAGTACTTC. This chain joins TRBV1 and TRBJ2-5; TRBD2, the table's D call, lacks a check against the DNA. Judging by the DNA end, TRBJ2-7 fits better; the J call may be wrong. TRBV1 is termed a pseudogene. The CDR3 extends over 15 amino acids.

This chain joins TRBV7-9 and TRBJ1-1; the D gene is possibly TRBD1 (6 bases). The V end lost 5 bases, the J end lost 5 bases, and 18 bases lay between the germline ends. This CDR3 has 15 residues. Looked up from germline, CDR1 is SEHNR and CDR2 is FQNEAQ (reference sequence). The CDR3, as DNA: TGTGCCAGCAGCCCCTGGGGAGGGGGGCAAACTGAAGCTTTCTTT. This codes for CASSPWGGGQTEAFF. Variable domain in full (rest from reference TRBV7-9 and TRBJ1-1): DTGVSQNPRHKITKRGQNVTFRCDPISEHNRLYWYRQTLGQGPEFLTYFQNEAQLEKSRLLSDRFSAERPKGSFSTLEIQRTEQGDSAMYLCASSPWGGGQTEAFFGQGTRLTVV.

V and J are TRBV6-6 and TRBJ2-2, with TRBD1 identical over 11 bases. The CDR3 runs to 15 residues. Per the germline V gene, CDR1 is MNHNY and CDR2 is SVGAGI (reference sequence). Unmatched junction bases numbered 9, after V lost 7 bases and J lost 8 bases. The CDR3: CASIRTGGNKGELFF. The CDR3 DNA follows: TGTGCCAGCATCCGGACAGGGGGCAATAAGGGGGAGCTGTTTTTT.

This clone was picked up one time. This chain joins TRBV15 and TRBJ1-1; D is undetermined. The CDR3 spans 13 residues. V was pared by 0 bases and J by 8 bases, with 10 bases between. Germline-derived CDR1 and CDR2 are LNHNV and YYDKDF (reference sequence). The CDR3 DNA is TGTGCCACCAGCAGAGATAGTCCCCGAGAAGCTTTCTTT. This sequence encodes CATSRDSPREAFF.

This chain links TRBV5-1 with TRBJ2-2; 8 positions agree with TRBD2. The CDR3 contains 15 residues. The germline CDR1 and CDR2 sequences are SGHRS and YFSETQ. Unmatched junction bases numbered 8, after V lost 3 bases and J lost 7 bases. CDR3: CASSYERELVGELFF. DNA of the CDR3: TGCGCCAGCAGCTATGAGCGGGAGTTGGTCGGGGAGCTGTTTTTT.

The chain joins TRBV19 to TRBJ1-1; D is unresolved. CDR1 and CDR2 from the germline V gene are LNHDA and SQIVND (reference sequence). This CDR3 region has 12 residues. Trimming cost V 7 bases and J 11 bases, with 17 bases left between them. Here the CDR3 DNA reads TGTGCCAGTAAGGACGGACTCGAAGTTGCTTTCTTT. It specifies CASKDGLEVAFF.

The J gene is TRBJ2-7, the V gene TRBV12-1; TRBD2 is taken as the D call from the table, unchecked against the DNA. TRBV12-1 is tagged as a pseudogene. The CDR3 runs 20 residues. The CDR3 DNA is TGTGCCATCAGGGGCAGTAAGACTAGCGGGAGGAACTTTAGCTCCTACGAGCAGTACTTC. Translated: CAIRGSKTSGRNFSSYEQYF.

V usage is TRBV5-4 and J usage is TRBJ1-3, with 8 nucleotides matching TRBD1. The junction had 11 bases not matched to a gene; V was cut back by 0 bases and J by 3 bases. The CDR3 contains 18 residues. Per germline, CDR1 SGHNT and CDR2 YYREEE (reference sequence). CDR3 loop: CASSLVHSGGDYGNTIYF. Here the CDR3 DNA reads TGTGCCAGCAGCTTGGTCCATTCAGGGGGCGATTATGGAAACACCATATATTTT.

The chain links TRBV11-3 to TRBJ2-1, with 7 bases identical to TRBD1. CDR3 size: 16 residues. Germline V gives CDR1 SGHNT, CDR2 YENEEA. Losses at the gene ends were 5 bases for V and 1 base for J; bases not matched to a gene: 8. In DNA form, the CDR3 reads TGTGCCAGCAGCCCCATCTCAGGGGGTTCCTACAATGAGCAGTTCTTC. Translated, it gives CASSPISGGSYNEQFF.